The sequence of this TCR beta chain was determined in a study of CD8 T cells in Susac syndrome. The CDR3 is 12 residues long. Germline lookup yields CDR1 SQVTM and CDR2 ANQGSEA. Reverse transcription used roughly 0.45 to 1 ug RNA and random hexamers. TCRdb independently ran MiXCR on the immunoSEQ multiplex PCR reads; one entry per CDR3 protein. Of 95,000 to 150,000 distinct CDR3 sequences listed, 96% are singletons. This chain joins TRBV29-1 and TRBJ2-1; D perhaps matches TRBD1 (6 bases). The specimen sequenced was CD4+ T cells from PBMCs. The origin of this receptor is a human donor with Susac syndrome. The DNA for the CDR3 is TGCAGTAAAACCACAGGGAACAATGAGCAGTTCTTC. Amino acids: CSKTTGNNEQFF.